Below, 7 T cell receptor beta chains from the same sample are listed, as sequenced in a study of T cell repertoires in cytomegalovirus infection (dated by TCRdb to between 2018 and 2020). The data were produced on an Illumina HiSeq 1500. TCRdb ran its own pipeline on the public reads, namely fastp trimming at Q25 and MiXCR clone calling, and kept in-frame beta chains. Records with the same CDR3 protein are collapsed into one entry carrying the most frequent genes and DNA. Across this sample there are a few hundred thousand distinct CDR3 sequences, with 17% seen only once. The top ten clones comprise around 13% of the sample. The sample consisted of PBMCs. Every receptor here comes from a human donor in good health (CMV status not recorded). Some clones in this sample may be carry-over from other donors' samples.

This clonotype came up many times. The rearrangement links TRBV7-2 to TRBJ2-7; 9 nucleotides line up with TRBD1. Trimming removed 5 bases from V and 2 bases from J; junction bases left unmatched: 4. Germline-derived CDR1 and CDR2 are SGHTA and FQGNSA. This CDR3 is 14 amino acids long. The CDR3 sequence is CASSPWTGAYEQYF. The DNA of the CDR3 is TGTGCCAGCAGCCCATGGACAGGGGCCTACGAGCAGTACTTC.

This clonotype was seen ten or more times. The chain is built from TRBV12-3 or TRBV12-4 and TRBJ2-1; TRBD1 aligns across 9 bases. Trimming removed 3 bases from V and 5 bases from J; junction bases left unmatched: 14. The CDR3 is made up of 18 amino acids. CDR3 sequence (DNA): TGTGCCAGCAGTTTGTTTGGACAGGGGACCCGTAGCAACAATGAGCAGTTCTTC. Translated, it gives CASSLFGQGTRSNNEQFF.

This clonotype has at least ten counts. The chain joins TRBV7-9 to TRBJ2-6; TRBD1 is a possible D gene (6 bases). The CDR3 contains 17 residues. In germline, CDR1 is SEHNR, CDR2 FQNEAQ (reference sequence). V was cut by 4 bases and J by 3 bases, with 16 bases left in between. CDR3 bases: TGTGCCAGCAGCTCCAAACTTAGGGGGTATGGGGCCAACGTCCTGACTTTC. Translated: CASSSKLRGYGANVLTF.

V and J are TRBV7-9 and TRBJ2-2; D uncertain. Germline V gene data show CDR1 as SEHNR and CDR2 as FQNEAQ (reference sequence). The CDR3 has 15 amino acids. V was trimmed by 3 bases and J by 0 bases, leaving 8 bases between them. CDR3: CASSFSWANTGELFF. DNA of the CDR3: TGTGCCAGCAGCTTCTCGTGGGCGAACACCGGGGAGCTGTTTTTT.

A few counts support this clonotype. V gene TRBV24-1 combines with J gene TRBJ2-1; TRBD1 might be the D (6 bases). The germline V and J ends were trimmed by 6 bases and 2 bases, with 10 bases remaining between them. Germline loops: CDR1 KGHDR, CDR2 SFDVKD. This CDR3 has 14 residues. The CDR3 reads CATSTGSPYNEQFF. CDR3 DNA: TGTGCCACCAGTACAGGGAGCCCCTACAATGAGCAGTTCTTC.

The chain joins TRBV20-1 to TRBJ2-1; TRBD2 agrees at 8 bases. The CDR3 is made up of 16 amino acids. The junction had 12 bases not matched to a gene; V was cut back by 2 bases and J by 6 bases. The germline CDR1 and CDR2 sequences are DFQATT and SNEGSKA (reference sequence). The CDR3 region is CSARSGPGLDTNEQFF. The DNA for the CDR3 is TGCAGTGCTAGATCTGGACCGGGACTAGATACCAATGAGCAGTTCTTC.

This clonotype was counted between two and nine times. The chain employs TRBV20-1 and TRBJ2-7; 9 bases fit TRBD1. Germline values: CDR1 DFQATT, CDR2 SNEGSKA (reference sequence). The ends lost 3 bases at V and 5 bases at J; junction bases unmatched: 5. The CDR3 covers 13 residues. CDR3 amino acids: CSASNRGRDEQYF. Here the CDR3 DNA reads TGCAGTGCTAGTAACAGGGGGCGCGACGAGCAGTACTTC.